These 27 T cell receptor beta chains came from one sample sequenced in a study of cytomegalovirus exposure and HLA in healthy donors. PCR amplification relied on 60 Vbeta primers (plus 13 Jbeta primers). TCRdb keeps only in-frame clones here, not all; method: immunoSEQ multiplex PCR. This table has fewer than 200,000 clones, roughly 80% appearing once. Sequenced material: PBMCs. Every receptor here comes from a man younger than 40 in good health and CMV-seropositive.

The chain has TRBV28 and TRBJ1-2; no definite D call. In germline, CDR1 is MDHEN, CDR2 SYDVKM. CDR3 length: 14 residues. Between the trimmed V and J ends, which lost 7 bases and 4 bases, there was a span of 16 bases. The CDR3 sequence is CASTSLDGIYGYTF. The CDR3 region has the DNA TGTGCCAGCACCTCACTAGACGGGATCTATGGCTACACCTTC.

The chain recombines TRBV28 with TRBJ1-1; 9 bases fit TRBD1. Trimming removed 3 bases from V and 5 bases from J; junction bases left unmatched: 4. Looked up from germline, CDR1 is MDHEN and CDR2 is SYDVKM. This CDR3 contains 14 residues. DNA for the CDR3: TGTGCCAGCAGTTTTTTACAGGGGGCGACTGAAGCTTTCTTT. Translated, it gives CASSFLQGATEAFF.

This rearrangement joins TRBV5-1 to TRBJ1-1; 9 bases align to TRBD1. This CDR3 region has 15 residues. The V gene end was trimmed by 6 bases and the J gene end by 6 bases; junction bases not matched to a gene: 12. CDR1 and CDR2 (germline): SGHRS, YFSETQ. CDR3 protein: CASTTTGTGYAEAFF. In DNA form, the CDR3 reads TGCGCCAGCACTACTACCGGGACAGGGTACGCTGAAGCTTTCTTT.

The chain joins TRBV5-4 to TRBJ2-7; possibly TRBD2 for D (5 bases). The germline CDR1 and CDR2 sequences are SGHNT and YYREEE (reference sequence). Trimming took 2 bases from V and 2 from J, leaving 8 bases between them. This CDR3 has 13 amino acids. The CDR3 loop is CASSLPGTYEQYF. The DNA for the CDR3 is TGTGCCAGCAGCTTACCGGGAACCTACGAGCAGTACTTC.

The CDR3 coding sequence is TGTGCCAGCAGCCGGGGGACAGATACGCAGTATTTT. Protein sequence: CASSRGTDTQYF. This chain uses TRBV7-2 with TRBJ2-3, with TRBD2 as a possible D gene (6 bases). There are 12 residues in the CDR3. Germline CDR1 is SGHTA and CDR2 is FQGNSA. V lost 5 bases to trimming and J lost 3 bases, with 6 bases between them.

This clone was found once. This sequence joins TRBV19 and TRBJ2-2; 12 positions match TRBD2. The V segment lost 9 bases and the J segment 6 bases; nucleotides outside the gene matches: 11. Germline V CDR1 and CDR2: LNHDA, SQIVND (reference sequence). This CDR3 contains 16 residues. CDR3 sequence reads: CASAFPGLAGSGELFF. CDR3 sequence (DNA): TGTGCCAGCGCCTTTCCGGGACTAGCGGGTTCCGGGGAGCTGTTTTTT.

V usage is TRBV7-2 and J usage is TRBJ1-2; D might be TRBD1 (6 bases). V was trimmed by 1 base and J by 4 bases, leaving 13 bases between them. The CDR3 has 15 residues. Germline assignment: CDR1 SGHTA and CDR2 FQGNSA. The CDR3 spells CASSLEPGRGYGYTF. DNA for the CDR3: TGTGCCAGCAGCTTAGAGCCGGGCAGGGGCTATGGCTACACCTTC.

The J gene is TRBJ2-5, the V gene TRBV5-1, with D perhaps matching TRBD2 (5 bases). The V gene lost 3 bases and the J gene lost 4 bases, with 13 bases spanning the gap. This CDR3 contains 14 residues. Germline V gives CDR1 SGHRS, CDR2 YFSETQ. The CDR3 here is CASSSTGLRETQYF. The CDR3 nucleotides are TGCGCCAGCAGCTCGACGGGGTTACGAGAGACCCAGTACTTC.

A single count supports this clone. The chain recombines TRBV7-7 with TRBJ2-2, with 7 bases matching TRBD1. The CDR3 is made up of 14 amino acids. In germline, CDR1 is SSHAT, CDR2 FNYEAQ (reference sequence). V dropped 4 bases and J dropped 3; count of bases not matched to a gene: 2. This CDR3 reads CASSSTGDTGELFF. The CDR3 nucleotides read TGTGCCAGCAGCTCTACAGGGGACACCGGGGAGCTGTTTTTT.

This clone was observed once. The V and J genes are TRBV6-4 and TRBJ1-5; 10 bases align to TRBD1. The CDR3 runs to 15 residues. After removal of 5 bases from V and 2 bases from J, the junction contained 3 bases not matched to a gene. CDR1 is MRHNA, CDR2 SNTAGT, per germline. The CDR3 spells CASSPGTGGNQPQHF. In DNA, the CDR3 is TGTGCCAGCAGTCCCGGGACAGGGGGCAATCAGCCCCAGCATTTT.

The chain joins TRBV5-1 to TRBJ1-4, with 8 bases identical to TRBD1. The germline CDR1 and CDR2 sequences are SGHRS and YFSETQ. Unmatched junction bases numbered 5, after V lost 2 bases and J lost 8 bases. The CDR3 is 14 residues long. CDR3 nucleotide sequence: TGCGCCAGCAGCTTCGACAGGGGAGCCGAAAAACTGTTTTTT. Amino acid sequence: CASSFDRGAEKLFF. Variable domain in full (rest from reference TRBV5-1 and TRBJ1-4): KAGVTQTPRYLIKTRGQQVTLSCSPISGHRSVSWYQQTPGQGLQFLFEYFSETQRNKGNFPGRFSGRQFSNSRSEMNVSTLELGDSALYLCASSFDRGAEKLFFGSGTQLSVL.

This clone came up a few times. This chain uses TRBV6-4 with TRBJ1-1; D unresolved. With 2 bases removed from V and 4 bases from J, the gap between germline ends came to 14 bases. There are 15 residues in the CDR3. Germline-derived CDR1 and CDR2 are MRHNA and SNTAGT. The CDR3 reads CASSDPEQKVTEAFF. The DNA for the CDR3 is TGTGCCAGCAGTGACCCGGAACAGAAGGTCACTGAAGCTTTCTTT.

Written as DNA, the CDR3 is TGTGCCGTGGGCGGGGCCGGGCAGGACGGAACTAATGAAAAACTGTTTTTT. Protein product: CAVGGAGQDGTNEKLFF. The chain employs TRBV19 and TRBJ1-4; tentative D call: TRBD1 (5 bases). The V and J ends lost 11 bases and 1 base respectively, with 23 bases between them. The CDR3 is 17 amino acids. CDR1 and CDR2 from the germline V gene are LNHDA and SQIVND (reference sequence).

The chain joins TRBV27 to TRBJ2-7; 9 nucleotides agree with TRBD1. CDR1 MNHEY and CDR2 SMNVEV come from the germline V gene (reference sequence). Losses at the gene ends were 8 bases for V and 7 bases for J; bases not matched to a gene: 15. The length of the CDR3 is 15 residues. CDR3: CASLPAGTGRSEQYF. The CDR3 DNA reads as TGTGCCAGCTTACCAGCCGGGACAGGGCGGTCGGAGCAGTACTTC.

The CDR3 region has the DNA TGTGCCAGCATTCAAGGCAGGGGCCCCCTGTACTTC. Amino acid sequence: CASIQGRGPLYF. V and J are TRBV6-5 and TRBJ2-5, with a tentative D call TRBD1 (6 bases). The V end was cut by 7 bases, the J end by 13 bases, with 19 bases between. In germline, CDR1 is MNHEY, CDR2 SVGAGI. This CDR3 spans 12 amino acids.

V gene TRBV7-9 combines with J gene TRBJ2-5; TRBD2 aligns across 8 bases. Germline V gene sequence: CDR1 SEHNR, CDR2 FQNEAQ (reference sequence). The CDR3 is 14 residues long. With V trimmed by 2 bases and J by 6 bases, 5 bases remained unmatched. The CDR3 DNA follows: TGTGCCAGCAGCTTAATCGGGGGGGCCCAGACCCAGTACTTC. Translation: CASSLIGGAQTQYF. Filled out from reference TRBV7-9 and TRBJ2-5, the complete variable domain reads DTGVSQNPRHKITKRGQNVTFRCDPISEHNRLYWYRQTLGQGPEFLTYFQNEAQLEKSRLLSDRFSAERPKGSFSTLEIQRTEQGDSAMYLCASSLIGGAQTQYFGPGTRLLVL.

The chain has TRBV6-6 and TRBJ1-1; D might be TRBD1 (5 bases). The germline gives CDR1 MNHNY, CDR2 SVGAGI (reference sequence). The CDR3 runs 15 residues. Trimming took 5 bases from V and 1 from J, leaving 14 bases between them. CDR3 sequence reads: CASSGQRGGNTEAFF. In DNA, the CDR3 is TGTGCCAGCAGTGGCCAAAGGGGTGGGAACACTGAAGCTTTCTTT.

The J gene is TRBJ2-2, the V gene TRBV28; the D gene is possibly TRBD1 (6 bases). The V end was cut by 8 bases, the J end by 1 base, with 11 bases between. Per germline, CDR1 MDHEN and CDR2 SYDVKM. This CDR3 spans 14 amino acids. CDR3 sequence reads: CASGPGQNTGELFF. The CDR3 nucleotides read TGTGCCAGCGGCCCGGGACAGAACACCGGGGAGCTGTTTTTT.

The chain recombines TRBV19 with TRBJ1-5, with D tentatively TRBD1 (5 bases). The CDR3 length is 14 residues. Trimming pared 5 bases from V and 4 bases from J, leaving 12 bases between. CDR1 and CDR2 from the germline V gene are LNHDA and SQIVND (reference sequence). This chain's CDR3 is CASSQTVGNQPQHF. CDR3 in DNA: TGTGCCAGTAGTCAGACAGTTGGGAATCAGCCCCAGCATTTT.

Only one count was recorded for this clone. The V gene is TRBV2, the J gene TRBJ2-5; 7 positions match TRBD2. Germline V gene data show CDR1 as SNHLY and CDR2 as FYNNEI. This CDR3 is built from 16 residues. V lost 0 bases to trimming and J lost 4 bases; unmatched junction nucleotides: 8. The CDR3 sequence is CASSEAWDPGGETQYF. CDR3 coding DNA: TGTGCCAGCAGTGAAGCGTGGGACCCGGGGGGAGAGACCCAGTACTTC.

This clone was found a few times. CDR3 loop: CASSPTGTGTSTEAFF. The CDR3, as DNA: TGTGCCAGCTCACCAACCGGGACAGGGACGTCTACTGAAGCTTTCTTT. The rearrangement joins TRBV18 to TRBJ1-1; 9 bases are shared with TRBD1. V lost 2 bases and J lost 5; bases outside the gene matches: 9. Germline V gives CDR1 KGHSH, CDR2 LQKENI. The CDR3 sequence is 16 residues long. Full variable domain (remainder filled in from reference TRBV18 and TRBJ1-1): NAGVMQNPRHLVRRRGQEARLRCSPMKGHSHVYWYRQLPEEGLKFMVYLQKENIIDESGMPKERFSAEFPKEGPSILRIQQVVRGDSAAYFCASSPTGTGTSTEAFFGQGTRLTVV.

The chain combines TRBV5-1 with TRBJ2-5; TRBD1 aligns across 9 bases. Per the germline V gene, CDR1 is SGHRS and CDR2 is YFSETQ. This CDR3 region has 14 residues. V was pared by 5 bases and J by 5 bases, with 7 bases of the junction left unmatched. The CDR3 reads CASRRQGGSETQYF. The CDR3, as DNA: TGCGCCAGCAGGCGACAGGGGGGGAGCGAGACCCAGTACTTC.

This chain links TRBV7-9 with TRBJ2-1; 9 positions match TRBD2. The V and J ends lost 5 bases and 6 bases, in that order; junction bases with no gene match: 5. This CDR3 spans 14 amino acids. Germline CDR1 reads SEHNR; CDR2 reads FQNEAQ (reference sequence). The CDR3 DNA sequence: TGTGCCAGCAGCAGTAGCGGGGGTGCCAATGAGCAGTTCTTC. Its protein is CASSSSGGANEQFF.

This clone was observed once. The rearrangement links TRBV28 to TRBJ2-1; 8 nucleotides align to TRBD2. Germline V gene lookup returns CDR1 MDHEN and CDR2 SYDVKM. The CDR3 runs 15 residues. The ends lost 3 bases at V and 1 base at J; junction bases unmatched: 2. CDR3 residues: CASSFRGGSYNEQFF. The CDR3 coding sequence is TGTGCCAGCAGTTTCCGCGGGGGGTCCTACAATGAGCAGTTCTTC.

The DNA for the CDR3 is TGTGCCAGCAGTGCCCATGAGGACAGGGTTGGGGAGACCCAGTACTTC. Translated: CASSAHEDRVGETQYF. The rearrangement uses TRBV6-1 and TRBJ2-5; 8 bases line up with TRBD1. The CDR3 extends over 16 amino acids. Looked up from germline, CDR1 is MNHNS and CDR2 is SASEGT. V was clipped by 4 bases and J by 5 bases; unmatched bases: 12.

The gene calls are TRBV5-4 and TRBJ2-5; 8 nucleotides align to TRBD2. CDR3 length: 14 amino acids. V lost 4 bases, J lost 4 bases, and 6 bases stayed unmatched. Germline CDR1 SGHNT, CDR2 YYREEE (reference sequence). The CDR3 bases are TGTGCCAGCAGCAACCGGGCGGGAGGAGAGACCCAGTACTTC. As protein: CASSNRAGGETQYF.

V is TRBV5-6 and J is TRBJ2-5; tentative D call: TRBD1 (5 bases). This CDR3 has 13 amino acids. Germline V gene data show CDR1 as SGHDT and CDR2 as YYEEEE. V was shortened by 4 bases and J by 6 bases, with 13 bases between the two germline ends. This CDR3 reads CASSRDSSKTQYF. DNA for the CDR3: TGTGCCAGCAGCCGAGACAGTTCGAAGACCCAGTACTTC.